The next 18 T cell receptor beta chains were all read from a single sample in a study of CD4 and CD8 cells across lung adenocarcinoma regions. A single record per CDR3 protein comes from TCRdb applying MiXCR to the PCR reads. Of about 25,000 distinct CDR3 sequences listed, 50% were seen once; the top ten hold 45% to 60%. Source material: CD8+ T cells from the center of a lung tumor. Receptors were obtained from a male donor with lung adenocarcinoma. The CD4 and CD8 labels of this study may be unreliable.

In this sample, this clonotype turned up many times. CDR3 residues: CASSLHRDSEAFF. The CDR3 DNA is TGTGCCAGCAGTTTACATCGCGACAGTGAAGCTTTCTTT. The genes are TRBV12-3 or TRBV12-4 and TRBJ1-1, with a possible D match to TRBD1 (5 bases). The V end lost 2 bases, the J end lost 7 bases, and 11 bases lay between the germline ends. The CDR3 consists of 13 residues.

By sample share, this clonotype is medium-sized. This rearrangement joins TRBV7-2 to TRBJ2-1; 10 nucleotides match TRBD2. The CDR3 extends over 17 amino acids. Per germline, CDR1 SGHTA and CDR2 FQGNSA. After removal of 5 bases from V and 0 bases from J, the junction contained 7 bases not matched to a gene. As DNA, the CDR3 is TGTGCCAGCAGCCCCGGACTAGCGGTGAGCTCCTACAATGAGCAGTTCTTC. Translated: CASSPGLAVSSYNEQFF.

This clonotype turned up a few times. The CDR3 protein is CASSEQVAANEQFF. CDR3 DNA sequence: TGTGCCAGCAGCGAACAGGTAGCAGCGAATGAGCAGTTCTTC. The chain recombines TRBV9 with TRBJ2-1, with D possibly being TRBD1 (5 bases). Germline V gene data show CDR1 as SGDLS and CDR2 as YYNGEE. This CDR3 has 14 residues. V lost 3 bases to trimming and J lost 7 bases, with 14 bases between them.

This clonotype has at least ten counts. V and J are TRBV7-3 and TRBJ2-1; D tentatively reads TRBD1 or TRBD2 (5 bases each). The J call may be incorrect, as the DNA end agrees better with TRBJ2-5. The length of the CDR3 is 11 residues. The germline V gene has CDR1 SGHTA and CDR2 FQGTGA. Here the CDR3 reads CASSEGETQYF. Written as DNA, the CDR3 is TGTGCCAGCAGCGAGGGGGAGACCCAGTACTTC.

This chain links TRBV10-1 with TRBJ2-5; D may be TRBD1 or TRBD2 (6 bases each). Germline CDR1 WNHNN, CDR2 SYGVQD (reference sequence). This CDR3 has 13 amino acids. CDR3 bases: TGCGCGATCGGGGGCTGTGCCGAAGAGATTCAGTACTTC. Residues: CAIGGCAEEIQYF.

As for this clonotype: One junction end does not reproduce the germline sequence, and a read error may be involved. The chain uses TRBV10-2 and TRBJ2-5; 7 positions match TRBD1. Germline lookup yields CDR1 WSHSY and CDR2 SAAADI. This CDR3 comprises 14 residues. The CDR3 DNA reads TGCGCGGGGAGTGAGAGAGGGGGCACAGAGACGCAGTACTTC. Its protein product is CAGSERGGTETQYF.

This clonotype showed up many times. The CDR3 nucleotides are TGTGCCAGCAGTGTTCAGGGGGGTGATGGCTACACCTTC. It yields the protein CASSVQGGDGYTF. This chain joins TRBV6-1 and TRBJ1-2; 7 bases are a match to TRBD1. Germline V gives CDR1 MNHNS, CDR2 SASEGT. CDR3 length: 13 amino acids. Losses at the gene ends were 4 bases for V and 6 bases for J; bases not matched to a gene: 5.

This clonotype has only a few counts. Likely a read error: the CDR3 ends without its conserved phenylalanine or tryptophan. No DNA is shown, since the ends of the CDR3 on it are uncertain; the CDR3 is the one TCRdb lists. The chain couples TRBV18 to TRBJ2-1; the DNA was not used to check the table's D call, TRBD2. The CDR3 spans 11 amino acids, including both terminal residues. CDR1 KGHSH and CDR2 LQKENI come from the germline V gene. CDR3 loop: CAQLTRSPSPP.

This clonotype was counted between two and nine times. CDR3 sequence (DNA): TGTGCCAGCAGCTTAGAGTCGGGGGGGGAGCAGTACTTC. This gives the protein CASSLESGGEQYF. This chain uses TRBV11-2 with TRBJ2-5, with 8 nucleotides matching TRBD2. Germline CDR1 is SGHAT and CDR2 is FQNNGV. Trimming at V came to 0 bases and at J to 11 bases, leaving 5 bases not matched to a gene. The CDR3 loop spans 13 amino acids.

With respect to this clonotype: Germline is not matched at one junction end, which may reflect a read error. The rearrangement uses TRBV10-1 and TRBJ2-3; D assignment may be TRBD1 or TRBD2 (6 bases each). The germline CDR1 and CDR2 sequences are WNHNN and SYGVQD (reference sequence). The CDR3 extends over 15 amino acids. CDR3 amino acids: CARGGGGGNPETQYF. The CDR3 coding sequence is TGCGCCAGGGGGGGCGGAGGGGGAAACCCAGAGACGCAGTACTTT.

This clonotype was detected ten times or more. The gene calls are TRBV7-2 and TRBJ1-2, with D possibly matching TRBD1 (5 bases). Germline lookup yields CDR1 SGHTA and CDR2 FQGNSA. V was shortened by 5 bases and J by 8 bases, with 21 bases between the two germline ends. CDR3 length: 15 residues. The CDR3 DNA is TGTGCCAGCAGCCATTCGACAGAGGTTATATCGGGCTACACCTTC. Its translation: CASSHSTEVISGYTF.

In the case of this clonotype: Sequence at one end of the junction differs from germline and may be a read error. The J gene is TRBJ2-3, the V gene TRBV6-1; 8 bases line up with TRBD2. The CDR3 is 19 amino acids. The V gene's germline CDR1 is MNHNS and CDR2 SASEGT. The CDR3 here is CASSVFLASGRCDTETQYF. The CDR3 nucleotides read TGTGCCAGCAGTGTATTCTTGGCTAGCGGGCGATGTGACACAGAGACGCAGTACTTT.

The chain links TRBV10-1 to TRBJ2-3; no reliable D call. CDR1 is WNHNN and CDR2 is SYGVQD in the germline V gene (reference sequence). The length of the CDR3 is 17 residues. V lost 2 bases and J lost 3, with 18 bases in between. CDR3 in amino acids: CASSEGSGGLGTDTQYF. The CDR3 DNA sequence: TGCGCCAGCAGTGAGGGATCTGGCGGCCTTGGGACAGATACGCAGTATTTT.

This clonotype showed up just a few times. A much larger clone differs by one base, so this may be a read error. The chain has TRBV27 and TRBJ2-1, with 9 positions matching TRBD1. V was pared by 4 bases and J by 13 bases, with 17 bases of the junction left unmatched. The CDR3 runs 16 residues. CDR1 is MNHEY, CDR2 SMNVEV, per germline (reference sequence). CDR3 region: CASSSWTGEYQETQFF. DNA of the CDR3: TGTGCCAGCAGTTCCTGGACAGGGGAGTACCAAGAGACCCAGTTCTTC.

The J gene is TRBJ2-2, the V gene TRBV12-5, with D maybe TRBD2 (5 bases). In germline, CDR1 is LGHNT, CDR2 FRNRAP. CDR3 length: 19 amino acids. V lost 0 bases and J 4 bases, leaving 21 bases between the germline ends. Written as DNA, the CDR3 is TGTGCTAGTGGTTTGGTCCTGGGAGCTAACCGAGGTTCCACCGGGGAGCTGTTTTTT. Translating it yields CASGLVLGANRGSTGELFF.

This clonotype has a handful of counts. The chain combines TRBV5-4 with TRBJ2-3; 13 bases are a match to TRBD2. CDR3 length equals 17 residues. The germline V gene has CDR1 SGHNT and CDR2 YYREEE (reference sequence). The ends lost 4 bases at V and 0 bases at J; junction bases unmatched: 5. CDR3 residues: CASSPGTSGTSTDTQYF. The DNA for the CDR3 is TGTGCCAGCAGCCCAGGGACTAGCGGGACTAGCACAGATACGCAGTATTTT.

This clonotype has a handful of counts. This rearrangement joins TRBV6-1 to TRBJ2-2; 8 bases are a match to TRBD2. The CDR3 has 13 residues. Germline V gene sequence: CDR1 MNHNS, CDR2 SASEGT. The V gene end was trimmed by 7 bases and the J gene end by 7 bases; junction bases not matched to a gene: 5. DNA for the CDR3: TGTGCCAGCAACAAGCGGGAGTACGGGGAGCTGTTTTTT. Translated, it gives CASNKREYGELFF.

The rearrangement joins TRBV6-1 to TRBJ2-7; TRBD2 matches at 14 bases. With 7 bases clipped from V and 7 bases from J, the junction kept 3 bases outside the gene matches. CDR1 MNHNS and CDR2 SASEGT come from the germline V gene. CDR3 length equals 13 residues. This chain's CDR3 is CASTGLAGGEQYF. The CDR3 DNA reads TGTGCCAGCACCGGACTAGCGGGGGGAGAGCAGTACTTC.